What follows describes a single TCR beta chain. Its antigen is not known. One junction end does not reproduce the germline sequence, and a read error may be involved. The sample belongs to a study of shared clonotypes between healthy human individuals. The test was conducted at deep level. Original methodology: Filtering differed since immunoSEQ provided only junctions, with no quality scores. This table comes from immunoSEQ multiplex PCR, and its TCRdb copy is limited to in-frame clones, with some not included. V, J and clone size are those of that table, while D and trimming were read from the DNA. The profile shows roughly 480,000 clones, around 80% of them singletons. Study findings and constraints: Sampling was confined to blood; repertoires within tissues likely differ.

The receptor was isolated from a woman between 40 and 50 years old in good health. Some clones in this sample may be carry-over from other donors' samples. Sample: PBMCs.

The CDR3 loop reads CASSFGNSSQPQHF. In nucleotides, the CDR3 is TGTGCCAGCAGTTTTGGAAACAGCAGTCAGCCCCAGCATTTT. V and J are TRBV28 and TRBJ1-5; D is undetermined. There are 14 residues in the CDR3. The germline CDR1 and CDR2 sequences are MDHEN and SYDVKM.